Sequencing of this T cell receptor beta chain was carried out in a study of T cell repertoires in cytomegalovirus infection (dated by TCRdb to about 2019). As for the study more broadly: Donor HLA type was relevant to the analysis, because carriage of CMV infection together with the matching HLA type was indicated by public TCR beta signatures.

The data were produced on an Illumina HiSeq 1500. In-frame beta chains were kept once TCRdb had trimmed the public reads at Q25 with fastp and called clones with MiXCR. A single entry per CDR3 protein holds the most common genes and DNA from its merged rows. This sample holds 200,000 to 300,000 distinct CDR3 sequences; around 13% were observed only once. The ten top clones hold roughly 9.7% of the sample. This clonotype was seen a few times. Its antigen is still unknown. Base qualities are not recorded, but no much larger clone differs from it by a single base. CDR1 and CDR2 are drawn from the germline V gene (reference sequence): DFQATT, SNEGSKA. Including the terminal cysteine and phenylalanine, the CDR3 comprises 16 residues. The entry retains the CDR3 DNA only, 48 bases that are in frame from base 1. Trimming accounts for 7 bases at V and 0 bases at J, while the number of junction bases matched to no gene is 8.

What the work shows at the level of the full study, not this receptor alone: In the ex vivo response, HLA-C-restricted CMV-specific TCR beta clonotypes were dominant, and in two of eight donors the single most frequent clonotype came from this HLA-C-restricted group. Carriers of CMV infection plus the relevant HLA type were discriminated by the cumulative frequency of public TCR beta family members in the study cohort and in an independent approximately 340-donor cohort.

The sequence was obtained from a human donor in good health (CMV status not recorded). Some clones in this sample may be carry-over from other donors' samples. Material for sequencing was PBMCs. Here the chain combines TRBV20-1 and TRBJ2-5; 13 bases in between match TRBD2. The DNA is TGCAGTGGAGCTTGGACTAGCGGGAGTAACCAAGAGACCCAGTACTTC. The encoded protein is CSGAWTSGSNQETQYF.